This T cell receptor beta chain stems from a study of early T cells in non-severe SARS-CoV-2 infection. Study-wide background: Alpha and beta chains were unpaired, from unsorted whole-blood bulk RNA.

The CDR3 loop spans 11 amino acids. Trimming stripped 1 base from V and 10 bases from J, with 5 bases between. Germline loops: CDR1 LGHNA, CDR2 YNFKEQ. There are a few counts of this clonotype. Its antigen remains unidentified. General study points: Database matching using VDJdb favored anti-spike CD8 responses, with private and CD4 specificities left missing.

Unique molecular identifiers tagged individual cDNA molecules. One entry per CDR3 protein, called by TCRdb with MiXCR from the 5' RACE reads. The sample has tens of thousands of distinct CDR3 sequences; 4% to 5% are singletons. The rearrangement links TRBV4-2 to TRBJ2-1; D call uncertain. Sequencing was done on a sample of whole blood. The source of this sequence is an adult who was a healthcare worker with PCR-confirmed SARS-CoV-2 infection or an uninfected control (not recorded which). The CDR3 sequence is CASSQGTEQFF. CDR3 nucleotides: TGTGCCAGCAGCCAAGGTACGGAGCAGTTCTTC.